These 7 T cell receptor beta chains originate from one sample sequenced in a study of T-cell reconstitution after alpha-beta-depleted transplantation in children (TCRdb year 2016). Libraries came from PCR. TCRdb shows the sequencer as Illumina HiSeq 2500. TCR library preparation used molecular barcoding, with unique molecular identifiers applied to normalize quantification of the TCRbeta repertoire. TCRdb reanalyzed the raw reads on its own, using fastp at Q25 for trimming and MiXCR for clone calling, and kept in-frame beta chains. Here each entry gathers all rows of one CDR3 protein and keeps the most common genes and DNA. This sample has some 390,000 distinct CDR3 sequences in its table, and around 20% of those were observed once. About 3.8% of the sample belongs to the ten largest clones. Sequencing used PBMCs from the stem cell graft donor, obtained from the stem cell graft. The receptors originated from a human donor who donated a stem cell graft to a child with acute myeloid leukemia.

V gene TRBV20-1 combines with J gene TRBJ2-1, with 8 bases aligning to TRBD2. Trimming removed 4 bases from V and 5 bases from J; junction bases left unmatched: 7. The CDR3 contains 14 residues. Germline CDR1 DFQATT, CDR2 SNEGSKA (reference sequence). The CDR3 sequence is CSAKMAAGDNEQFF. The CDR3 DNA is TGCAGTGCTAAGATGGCAGCGGGAGACAATGAGCAGTTCTTC.

V gene TRBV18 combines with J gene TRBJ2-1; perhaps TRBD2 as D (5 bases). CDR1 is KGHSH and CDR2 is LQKENI in the germline V gene. CDR3 length equals 12 residues. V lost 2 bases and J lost 8, with 7 bases in between. For the CDR3, the DNA is TGTGCCAGCTCACCAGTGGGAGATGAGCAGTTCTTC. Protein sequence: CASSPVGDEQFF.

This clonotype was detected once. The CDR3 DNA reads TGTGCCAGCAGCCTTCGGGGCCCTTCCTTCGATCAAGCTTTCTTT. It translates to CASSLRGPSFDQAFF. This rearrangement joins TRBV3-1 to TRBJ1-1, with D possibly TRBD1 on 5 matching bases. CDR3 length: 15 amino acids. Germline V lookup: CDR1 LGHDT, CDR2 YNNKEL (reference sequence). V lost 4 bases and J 9 bases, leaving 21 bases between the germline ends.

The chain carries TRBV7-2 and TRBJ2-3; 14 bases align to TRBD2. With V trimmed by 5 bases and J by 6 bases, 10 bases remained unmatched. In germline, CDR1 is SGHTA, CDR2 FQGNSA. This CDR3 has 17 residues. The CDR3 loop is CASSPRGTSGSLDTQYF. Here the CDR3 DNA reads TGTGCCAGCAGCCCCCGAGGGACTAGCGGGAGTCTGGATACGCAGTATTTT.

Of note for this clonotype: This may be a read error: a much more frequent sequence differs by one nucleotide. This sequence joins TRBV20-1 and TRBJ2-1, with D possibly matching TRBD2 (6 bases). Per the germline V gene, CDR1 is DFQATT and CDR2 is SNEGSKA (reference sequence). The CDR3 consists of 15 residues. The CDR3 loop reads CCASTRGLSVNEQFF. CDR3 bases: TGCTGTGCTAGTACGCGAGGACTATCGGTCAATGAGCAGTTCTTC.

The table lists this clonotype with a count of one. This chain uses TRBV2 with TRBJ2-1; TRBD1 aligns across 8 bases. V was pared by 4 bases and J by 10 bases, with 9 bases of the junction left unmatched. The CDR3 runs 14 residues. From germline, CDR1 is SNHLY and CDR2 FYNNEI. CDR3 region: CASSGRRTGFEQFF. The CDR3 coding sequence is TGTGCCAGCAGTGGGAGGAGGACAGGGTTCGAGCAGTTCTTC.

This clonotype was counted many times. This rearrangement joins TRBV6-2 or TRBV6-3 to TRBJ2-7; TRBD2 matches 7 bases. Germline trimming cut 0 bases from V and 3 bases from J; bases unmatched to any gene: 5. Germline CDR1 reads MNHEY; CDR2 reads SVGEGT. The CDR3 runs 15 residues. The CDR3 DNA reads as TGTGCCAGCAGTTACTCATCGGGGACTAACTACGAGCAGTACTTC. This codes for CASSYSSGTNYEQYF.